Following are 22 T cell receptor beta chains from one sample sequenced in a study of blood T cell repertoires in COVID-19. Sequencing was performed with immunoSEQ multiplex PCR; in TCRdb, only in-frame clones are kept and a portion is missing. This table has approximately 400,000 clones, 80% to 85% appearing once. Specimen: PBMCs or T cells enriched from blood (not recorded which). The receptors originated from a woman in her forties or fifties who had recovered from COVID-19.

The J gene is TRBJ1-4, the V gene TRBV6-6; D might be TRBD1 (6 bases). V lost 4 bases and J lost 8, with 17 bases in between. Germline V CDR1 and CDR2: MNHNY, SVGAGI (reference sequence). The CDR3 covers 15 residues. In nucleotides, the CDR3 is TGTGCCAGCAGTTTAGGAGACAGGAGAGGAGAAAAACTGTTTTTT. It codes for CASSLGDRRGEKLFF.

The V and J genes are TRBV5-1 and TRBJ1-3, with D perhaps matching TRBD1 (6 bases). The germline V and J ends were trimmed by 4 bases and 2 bases, with 10 bases remaining between them. From germline, CDR1 is SGHRS and CDR2 YFSETQ. CDR3 size: 14 residues. The CDR3: CASSPGEPGNTIYF. CDR3 sequence (DNA): TGCGCCAGCAGCCCAGGGGAGCCTGGAAACACCATATATTTT.

The V gene is TRBV30, the J gene TRBJ1-1; D is perhaps TRBD1 (6 bases). Germline V CDR1 and CDR2: GTSNPN, SVGIG (reference sequence). The CDR3 runs 13 residues. V was clipped by 3 bases and J by 4 bases, with 12 bases between them. The CDR3 spells CAWRNRVFTEAFF. In DNA, the CDR3 is TGTGCCTGGAGGAACAGGGTTTTCACTGAAGCTTTCTTT.

The chain uses TRBV30 and TRBJ1-6; TRBD1 matches at 7 bases. CDR1 is GTSNPN, CDR2 SVGIG, per germline (reference sequence). The ends lost 6 bases at V and 9 bases at J; junction bases unmatched: 8. This CDR3 is built from 13 residues. The chain's CDR3 is CACRDSFSSPLHF. CDR3 DNA sequence: TGTGCCTGCCGGGACAGTTTTAGTTCACCCCTCCACTTT.

This clone has a single count. CDR3 in amino acids: CASSFPGASEAYEQYF. The CDR3 DNA reads as TGTGCCAGCAGCTTCCCCGGGGCTAGCGAGGCCTACGAGCAGTACTTC. The chain recombines TRBV5-4 with TRBJ2-7; possibly TRBD2 for D (6 bases). This CDR3 region has 16 residues. Trimming removed 2 bases at V and 2 bases at J, with 17 bases between. The germline V gene encodes CDR1 SGHNT and CDR2 YYREEE (reference sequence).

The chain links TRBV6-2 or TRBV6-3 to TRBJ1-2, with TRBD1 as a possible D gene (6 bases). CDR1 and CDR2 (germline): MNHEY, SVGEGT. This CDR3 is 13 amino acids long. V lost 1 base and J lost 7, with 10 bases in between. The CDR3 DNA reads as TGTGCCAGCAGTTACTTGGGGGCGCGTGGCTACACCTTC. This sequence encodes CASSYLGARGYTF.

This clone was seen just once. The chain couples TRBV7-3 to TRBJ1-6; TRBD1 might be the D (5 bases). V was pared by 2 bases and J by 7 bases, with 9 bases between. The CDR3 extends over 14 amino acids. CDR1 and CDR2 (germline): SGHTA, FQGTGA. The CDR3 region has the DNA TGTGCCAGCAGCTTACTGGGACTCAATTCACCCCTCCACTTT. This translates into CASSLLGLNSPLHF.

Notes on this clone: This may come from a read error, since a much larger clone is one base off. Other DNA sequences in this specimen translate into the identical CDR3. The J gene is TRBJ1-1, the V gene TRBV3-1 (or the pseudogene TRBV3-2); 8 bases are shared with TRBD1. This CDR3 comprises 14 residues. CDR1 and CDR2 from the germline V gene are LGHDT and YNNKEL (reference sequence). V shed 5 bases and J 0 bases; nucleotides not matched to a gene: 2. CDR3 sequence (DNA): TGTGCCAGCAGCGACAGGGGACTGAACACTGAAGCTTTCTTT. Translation: CASSDRGLNTEAFF.

As regards this clone: The same CDR3 arises from other DNA sequences in this sample as well. The V and J genes are TRBV30 and TRBJ1-4, with 9 bases fitting TRBD1. After removal of 3 bases from V and 5 bases from J, the junction contained 4 bases not matched to a gene. The CDR3 runs to 14 residues. The V gene's germline CDR1 is GTSNPN and CDR2 SVGIG (reference sequence). The DNA for the CDR3 is TGTGCCTGGAGCGTTACAGGGGGCAATGAAAAACTGTTTTTT. It yields the protein CAWSVTGGNEKLFF.

The chain employs TRBV5-4 and TRBJ2-5; 8 positions match TRBD1. This CDR3 region has 15 residues. J was trimmed by 3 bases and V by 0 bases; bases with no gene match: 4. Germline-derived CDR1 and CDR2 are SGHNT and YYREEE (reference sequence). CDR3 in amino acids: CASSLEHRGKETQYF. The CDR3 bases are TGTGCCAGCAGCTTGGAACACAGGGGGAAAGAGACCCAGTACTTC.

CDR3 in amino acids: CASSPTGAGDIQYF. The CDR3 nucleotides are TGTGCCAGCAGTCCAACAGGGGCTGGAGACATTCAGTACTTC. The chain has TRBV28 and TRBJ2-4; the match to TRBD1 covers 7 bases. After removal of 5 bases from V and 8 bases from J, the junction contained 9 bases not matched to a gene. Germline V gives CDR1 MDHEN, CDR2 SYDVKM. The CDR3 covers 14 residues.

The CDR3 here is CASSYSRGDTQYF. In DNA, the CDR3 is TGTGCCAGCAGTTACTCCCGCGGAGATACGCAGTATTTT. The chain combines TRBV7-2 with TRBJ2-3; the D is unclear. CDR1 and CDR2 from the germline V gene are SGHTA and FQGNSA. The CDR3 spans 13 residues. V was shortened by 6 bases and J by 5 bases, with 12 bases between the two germline ends.

The rearrangement links TRBV6-2 or TRBV6-3 to TRBJ1-1; 8 bases agree with TRBD1. The CDR3 has 16 amino acids. V lost 6 bases to trimming and J lost 5 bases; unmatched junction nucleotides: 14. Germline V lookup: CDR1 MNHEY, CDR2 SVGEGT. As DNA, the CDR3 is TGTGCCAGCAGCCCGGACAGGGCTTGGGGGAGTACTGAAGCTTTCTTT. It is translated as CASSPDRAWGSTEAFF.

The chain uses TRBV10-3 and TRBJ1-5, with 7 positions matching TRBD1. Looked up from germline, CDR1 is ENHRY and CDR2 is SYGVKD. J was trimmed by 3 bases and V by 2 bases; bases with no gene match: 4. CDR3 size: 15 residues. CDR3 bases: TGTGCCATCAGTGAGGGGACAGAAATCAATCAGCCCCAGCATTTT. Protein: CAISEGTEINQPQHF.

Only a few counts were recorded for this clone. The rearrangement uses TRBV30 and TRBJ1-6; possibly TRBD1 for D (5 bases). The germline CDR1 and CDR2 sequences are GTSNPN and SVGIG (reference sequence). The V gene lost 0 bases and the J gene lost 0 bases, with 12 bases spanning the gap. The CDR3 consists of 17 residues. CDR3: CAWSVIQGSSYNSPLHF. The CDR3 bases are TGTGCCTGGAGTGTAATCCAGGGCAGCTCCTATAATTCACCCCTCCACTTT.

The J gene is TRBJ1-5, the V gene TRBV4-2, with TRBD1 matching 7 bases. The CDR3 is made up of 16 amino acids. Germline CDR1 and CDR2: LGHNA and YNFKEQ. With V trimmed by 7 bases and J by 0 bases, 9 bases remained unmatched. CDR3 sequence: CASKGAVQDSNQPQHF. In DNA, the CDR3 is TGTGCCAGCAAGGGGGCGGTTCAGGATAGCAATCAGCCCCAGCATTTT.

As DNA, the CDR3 is TGTGCCTGGAGGCGGGGGGCGAACACCGGGGAGCTGTTTTTT. This gives the protein CAWRRGANTGELFF. The chain employs TRBV30 and TRBJ2-2; 8 bases are shared with TRBD2. This CDR3 region has 14 residues. The V and J ends lost 3 bases and 0 bases, in that order; junction bases with no gene match: 0. Germline assignment: CDR1 GTSNPN and CDR2 SVGIG (reference sequence).

The chain links TRBV11-2 to TRBJ1-2, with TRBD1 matching over 8 bases. Per the germline V gene, CDR1 is SGHAT and CDR2 is FQNNGV. This CDR3 region has 15 residues. Trimming removed 4 bases from V and 4 bases from J; junction bases left unmatched: 8. The CDR3: CASSSPGQGIYGYTF. In DNA form, the CDR3 reads TGTGCCAGCAGCTCCCCAGGACAGGGAATCTATGGCTACACCTTC. Full variable domain (remainder filled in from reference TRBV11-2 and TRBJ1-2): EAGVAQSPRYKIIEKRQSVAFWCNPISGHATLYWYQQILGQGPKLLIQFQNNGVVDDSQLPKDRFSAERLKGVDSTLKIQPAKLEDSAVYLCASSSPGQGIYGYTFGSGTRLTVV.

This chain uses TRBV5-4 with TRBJ1-2; weak D call: TRBD1 (6 bases). Germline lookup yields CDR1 SGHNT and CDR2 YYREEE (reference sequence). V lost 3 bases and J 8 bases, leaving 17 bases between the germline ends. This CDR3 region has 14 residues. The CDR3 nucleotides are TGTGCCAGCAGCTCCCCCCGGGGGGGGCCGGGCTACACCTTC. Translation gives CASSSPRGGPGYTF.

This clone was recorded only once. CDR3 sequence: CASSQAGIEAFF. In nucleotides, the CDR3 is TGTGCCAGCAGCCAAGCCGGGATTGAAGCTTTCTTT. The rearrangement joins TRBV3-1 (or the pseudogene TRBV3-2) to TRBJ1-1; no reliable D call. CDR3 length: 12 amino acids. V was cut by 1 base and J by 7 bases, with 7 bases left in between. Germline V gene sequence: CDR1 LGHDT, CDR2 YNNKEL (reference sequence).

This chain uses TRBV6-2 or TRBV6-3 with TRBJ1-2; perhaps TRBD1 as D (6 bases). The V and J ends lost 3 bases and 5 bases respectively, with 19 bases between them. The CDR3 has 16 residues. Germline-derived CDR1 and CDR2 are MNHEY and SVGEGT. The CDR3 DNA is TGTGCCAGCAGTTATCCCGCTGGGGGCGCATGGTATGGCTACACCTTC. It specifies CASSYPAGGAWYGYTF.

The chain employs TRBV19 and TRBJ1-2; 7 nucleotides align to TRBD1. V shed 3 bases and J 9 bases; nucleotides not matched to a gene: 16. Germline V gene sequence: CDR1 LNHDA, CDR2 SQIVND (reference sequence). There are 16 residues in the CDR3. In DNA, the CDR3 is TGTGCCAGTAGTATCAACCCGACAGGGAGGTTGGTTAGCTACACCTTC. Residues: CASSINPTGRLVSYTF.